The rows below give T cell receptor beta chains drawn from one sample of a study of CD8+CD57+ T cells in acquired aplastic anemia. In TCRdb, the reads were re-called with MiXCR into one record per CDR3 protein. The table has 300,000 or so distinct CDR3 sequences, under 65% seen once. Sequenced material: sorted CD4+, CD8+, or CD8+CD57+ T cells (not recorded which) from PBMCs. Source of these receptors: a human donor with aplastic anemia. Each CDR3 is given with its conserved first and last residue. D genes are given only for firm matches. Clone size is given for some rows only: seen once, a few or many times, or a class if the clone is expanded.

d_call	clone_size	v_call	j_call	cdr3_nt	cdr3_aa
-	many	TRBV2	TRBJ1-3	TGTGCCAGCAAGGGGTCGAGCTCTGGAAACACCATATATTTT	CASKGSSSGNTIYF
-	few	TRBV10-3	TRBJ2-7	TGTGCCATCAGCGACATTTTCGAGCAGTACTTC	CAISDIFEQYF
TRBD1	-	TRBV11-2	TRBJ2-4	TGTGCCAGCAGCTTAGGGACCGGGACAGGGGCAAAAAACATTCAGTACTTC	CASSLGTGTGAKNIQYF
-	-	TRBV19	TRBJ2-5	TGTGCCAGTAGTATAGATCGTCGGTCCTTGGATAGAGAGACCCAGTACTTC	CASSIDRRSLDRETQYF
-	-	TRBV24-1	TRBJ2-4	TGTGCCACCAGTGATTTTCGAGACAACAAAAACATTCAGTACTTC	CATSDFRDNKNIQYF
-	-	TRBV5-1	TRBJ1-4	TGCGCCAGCACCTGGCAGGGTAATGAAAAACTGTTTTTT	CASTWQGNEKLFF
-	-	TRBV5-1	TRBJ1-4	TGCGCCAGCAGCTTGGATTCCACAGATGAAAAACTGTTTTTT	CASSLDSTDEKLFF
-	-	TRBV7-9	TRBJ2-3	TGTGCCAGCAGCTTCGACAGGTTCTCTAGCACAGATACGCAGTATTTT	CASSFDRFSSTDTQYF
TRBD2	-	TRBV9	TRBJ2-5	TGTGCCAGCAGTTACTCGGGGGGGTACCAAGAGACCCAGTACTTC	CASSYSGGYQETQYF
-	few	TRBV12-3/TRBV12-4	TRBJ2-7	TGTGCCAGCAAATGGGGATTCTACGAGCAGTACTTC	CASKWGFYEQYF
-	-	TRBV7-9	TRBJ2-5	TGTGCCAGCAGCTCCCCGGGGGTTGAGCGGGTTAGTGAGACCCAGTACTTC	CASSSPGVERVSETQYF
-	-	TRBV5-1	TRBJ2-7	TGTGCCAGCAGCTTCAGAAGCAGGGGTTACGAGCAGTACTTC	CASSFRSRGYEQYF
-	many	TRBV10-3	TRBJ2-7	TGTGCCATCAGTGAGGTCGGCTCCTACGAGCAGTACTTC	CAISEVGSYEQYF
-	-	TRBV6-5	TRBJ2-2	TGTGCCAGCAGTAAGGTCCTAGCCGGTCGCAATGAGCAGTTCTTT	CASSKVLAGRNEQFF
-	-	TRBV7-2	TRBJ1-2	TGTGCCAGCAGCTTGGAACCGTGGGGCTACACCTTC	CASSLEPWGYTF
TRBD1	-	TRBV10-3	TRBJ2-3	TGTGCCATCAGTGAAGGATTGGGACAGGGCACAGATACGCAGTATTTT	CAISEGLGQGTDTQYF
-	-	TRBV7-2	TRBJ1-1	TGTGCCAGCAGCTTATCGTTAACAGGGAACACTGAAGCTTTCTTT	CASSLSLTGNTEAFF
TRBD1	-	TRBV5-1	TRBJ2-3	TGCGCCAGCAGCTTCCCCCCCGGGACAGTTGCAGATACGCAGTATTTT	CASSFPPGTVADTQYF
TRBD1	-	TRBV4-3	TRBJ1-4	TGCGCCGGCAGCCAAGACAGGGGATCCAACTTGTTTTTT	CAGSQDRGSNLFF
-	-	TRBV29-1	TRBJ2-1	TGCAGCGCTGAAGTGGGAGTCCCCTACAATGAGCAGTTCTTC	CSAEVGVPYNEQFF
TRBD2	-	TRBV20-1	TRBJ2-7	TGCAGAGCTAGATCTTCGGGGGGAGCGGGGGGCCACGAGCAGTACTTC	CRARSSGGAGGHEQYF
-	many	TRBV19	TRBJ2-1	TGTGCCAGTAGTATCCCCCGGGGAGTCTACAATGAGCAGTTCTTC	CASSIPRGVYNEQFF
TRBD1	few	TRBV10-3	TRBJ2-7	TGTGCCATCGCACAGGGGTCAGGCGAGCAGTACTTC	CAIAQGSGEQYF
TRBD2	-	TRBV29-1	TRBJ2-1	TGCAGCGGCCGGACTAGCGGTAACAATGAGCAGTTCTTC	CSGRTSGNNEQFF
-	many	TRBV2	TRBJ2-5	TGTGCCAGCAGTGAATTGACTAAGGATCCGGAGACCCAGTACTTC	CASSELTKDPETQYF
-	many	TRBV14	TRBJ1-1	TGTGCCAGCAGCCTCCAACCGACAGGGAACACTGAAGCTTTCTTT	CASSLQPTGNTEAFF
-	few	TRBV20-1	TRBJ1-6	TGCAGTGCTAGATCAAGGGGAGGGATAGATTCACCCCTCCACTTT	CSARSRGGIDSPLHF
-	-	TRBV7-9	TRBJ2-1	TGTGCCAGCAGCTTAGTTTTCGGGGACAATGAGCAGTTCTTC	CASSLVFGDNEQFF
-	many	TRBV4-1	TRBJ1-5	TGCGCCAGCAGCCAATCGGGACTCCGGGGCAATCAGCCCCAGCATTTT	CASSQSGLRGNQPQHF
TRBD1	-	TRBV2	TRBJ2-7	TGTGCCAGCCAGGGACAGAACTACGAGCAGTACTTC	CASQGQNYEQYF
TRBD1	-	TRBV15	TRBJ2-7	TGTGCCACCAGTAGAGGGACAGGGATTTACGAGCAGTACTTC	CATSRGTGIYEQYF
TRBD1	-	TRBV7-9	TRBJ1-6	TGTGCCAGCAGCTTCGACAGGGGATTCATATACCCCCTCCACTTT	CASSFDRGFIYPLHF
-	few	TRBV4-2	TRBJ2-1	TGTGCCAGCAGCCAGGAGATGGAACTGTTCGAGCAGTTCTTC	CASSQEMELFEQFF
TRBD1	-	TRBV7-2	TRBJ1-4	TGTGCCAGCAGCGGGCAGACAGGGACCGCTAATGAAAAACTGTTTTTT	CASSGQTGTANEKLFF
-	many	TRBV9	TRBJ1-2	TGTGCCAGCAGCGTAGGTGGGAACGACTATGGCTACACCTTC	CASSVGGNDYGYTF
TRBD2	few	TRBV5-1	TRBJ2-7	TGTGCCAGCAGCCCAAAGGCGGGAGTTCCCTACGAGCAGTACTTC	CASSPKAGVPYEQYF
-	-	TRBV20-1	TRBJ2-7	TGCAGTGCTAGAGCGGGCCCCTACGAGCAGTACTTC	CSARAGPYEQYF
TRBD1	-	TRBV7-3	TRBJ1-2	TGTGCCAGCAGCTGTGTACCTCGGGGACAGGGGGCGAGGGGTGGCTACACCTTC	CASSCVPRGQGARGGYTF
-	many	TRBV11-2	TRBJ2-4	TGTGCCAGCAGCTTAGAGAGCGGGTTAGCCAAAAACATTCAGTACTTC	CASSLESGLAKNIQYF
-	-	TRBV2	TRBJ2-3	TGTGCCAGCAGTGGACTAGCCTACACCGGGGGCGTCACAGATACGCAGTATTTT	CASSGLAYTGGVTDTQYF